The 10 T cell receptor beta chains below come from one sample, sequenced in a study of CD8 T cells in ankylosing spondylitis. TCRdb independently ran MiXCR on the 5' RACE reads; one entry per CDR3 protein. The repertoire holds 300,000 to 350,000 distinct CDR3 sequences, with around a tenth as singletons. Source material: blood, either unsorted or a sorted T cell fraction (not recorded which). The receptors originated from a female donor with ankylosing spondylitis or in good health (not recorded which).

The table lists this clonotype with many counts. CDR3 sequence reads: CASSQTSGGYNEQFF. Written as DNA, the CDR3 is TGTGCCAGCAGCCAGACTAGCGGGGGCTACAATGAGCAGTTCTTC. This rearrangement joins TRBV7-9 to TRBJ2-1, with 12 bases lining up with TRBD2. There are 15 residues in the CDR3. Trimming at V came to 5 bases and at J to 3 bases, leaving 2 bases not matched to a gene. CDR1 and CDR2 (germline): SEHNR, FQNEAQ (reference sequence).

This clonotype was observed at least ten times. The CDR3, as DNA: TGTGCCAGCAGCCAAGGTCTGCGGGGGGCCGTGGAGACCCAGTACTTC. Translation: CASSQGLRGAVETQYF. This chain links TRBV4-2 with TRBJ2-5, with 8 bases that match TRBD2. The CDR3 covers 16 residues. V was clipped by 1 base and J by 5 bases; unmatched bases: 9. Germline V lookup: CDR1 LGHNA, CDR2 YNFKEQ.

This clonotype came up a few times. The chain is built from TRBV7-9 and TRBJ2-1, with 7 bases lining up with TRBD2. The CDR3 is 14 residues long. V dropped 3 bases and J dropped 10; count of bases not matched to a gene: 9. Germline CDR1 is SEHNR and CDR2 is FQNEAQ (reference sequence). CDR3 sequence: CASSLGFRDYEQFF. CDR3 coding DNA: TGTGCCAGCAGCTTGGGATTCCGGGACTACGAGCAGTTCTTC.

J is TRBJ2-3 and V is TRBV2; D is perhaps TRBD2 (5 bases). The CDR3 runs 15 residues. Trimming stripped 5 bases from V and 6 bases from J, with 18 bases between. Germline V gene data show CDR1 as SNHLY and CDR2 as FYNNEI. CDR3 in amino acids: CASSRERTRMDTQYF. In DNA, the CDR3 is TGTGCCAGCAGTCGGGAAAGGACGAGGATGGATACGCAGTATTTT.

This clonotype was counted ten times or more. This chain links TRBV2 with TRBJ2-3; D uncertain. The CDR3 has 13 amino acids. In germline, CDR1 is SNHLY, CDR2 FYNNEI. Between the trimmed V and J ends, which lost 4 bases and 1 base, there was a span of 6 bases. This chain's CDR3 is CASSGSGTDTQYF. The CDR3 DNA reads TGTGCCAGCAGTGGGTCTGGCACAGATACGCAGTATTTT.

The sample holds many counts of this clonotype. The chain employs TRBV20-1 and TRBJ1-2, with a tentative D call TRBD1 (5 bases). Per germline, CDR1 DFQATT and CDR2 SNEGSKA (reference sequence). The CDR3 runs to 12 residues. In DNA form, the CDR3 reads TGCATGCTACAGAAGGGGCTTAGTGGCTACACCTTC. Residues: CMLQKGLSGYTF.

With respect to this clonotype: This may be a read error, as it is one base from a much larger clone. The J gene is TRBJ2-7, the V gene TRBV5-1, with D perhaps TRBD1 (7 bases). This CDR3 spans 16 amino acids. Deletions cut 5 bases from V and 7 bases from J, with 25 bases between. The germline V gene encodes CDR1 SGHRS and CDR2 YFSETQ. CDR3 sequence (DNA): TGCGCCAGCAGGGGTAAAACGGGCAGGGGGGAGAGGGAGCAGTACTTC. This codes for CASRGKTGRGEREQYF.

This clonotype was observed at least ten times. The chain employs TRBV28 and TRBJ2-7; D is undetermined. Trimming stripped 5 bases from V and 4 bases from J, with 12 bases between. The CDR3 is 13 residues long. Per germline, CDR1 MDHEN and CDR2 SYDVKM. CDR3 in amino acids: CASSPVTVYEQYF. CDR3 DNA: TGTGCCAGCAGTCCCGTTACGGTATACGAGCAGTACTTC.

This clonotype was picked up many times. This sequence joins TRBV20-1 and TRBJ2-7; 9 bases match TRBD1. The CDR3 spans 14 residues. The ends lost 6 bases at V and 6 bases at J; junction bases unmatched: 12. Germline loops: CDR1 DFQATT, CDR2 SNEGSKA (reference sequence). The CDR3 protein is CSALRDRVAIEQYF. The CDR3, as DNA: TGCAGTGCGCTAAGGGACAGGGTGGCCATCGAGCAGTACTTC.

The V gene is TRBV20-1, the J gene TRBJ1-5; TRBD1 matches at 9 bases. V lost 3 bases and J lost 7; bases outside the gene matches: 7. The CDR3 contains 14 residues. In germline, CDR1 is DFQATT, CDR2 SNEGSKA (reference sequence). The CDR3: CSARRTGEGQPQHF. The CDR3 DNA reads as TGCAGTGCTAGGAGGACAGGGGAGGGCCAGCCCCAGCATTTT.